These T cell receptor beta chains were read from a single sample in a study of blood T cell repertoires in COVID-19. Sequencing used immunoSEQ multiplex PCR; TCRdb keeps in-frame clones, though not all of them. The sample holds approximately 210,000 clones, 75% to 90% seen once. Sequenced: peripheral blood. The receptors shown here come from a human donor in a cohort sampled during active COVID-19. The CDR3 runs from the conserved cysteine through the conserved F or W. A D gene is named only where the DNA matches it firmly. Part of the rows lack a size; the others show once, few, many or a class for expanded clones.

cdr3_aa: CASRARRRAGPHTYEQYF; cdr3_nt: TGTGCAAGTCGCGCCAGACGGAGGGCCGGGCCCCACACCTACGAGCAGTACTTC; d_call: .; j_call: TRBJ2-7; clone_size: .; v_call: TRBV12-2
cdr3_aa: CASRNRASGSGANVLTF; cdr3_nt: TGTGCCAGCAGAAACCGGGCCTCGGGGTCTGGGGCCAACGTCCTGACTTTC; d_call: .; j_call: TRBJ2-6; clone_size: .; v_call: TRBV5-4
cdr3_aa: CASSESRPGQAVQTFYF; cdr3_nt: TGTGCCAGCAGTGAAAGTCGCCCGGGACAGGCCGTGCAGACGTTCTACTTC; d_call: TRBD1; j_call: TRBJ2-7; clone_size: .; v_call: TRBV25-1
cdr3_aa: CASSLGAANTEAFF; cdr3_nt: TGTGCCAGCAGCTTAGGGGCGGCGAACACTGAAGCTTTCTTT; d_call: .; j_call: TRBJ1-1; clone_size: .; v_call: TRBV5-5
cdr3_aa: CASSPGGYSNQPQHF; cdr3_nt: TGTGCCAGCAGCCCGGGGGGGTATAGCAATCAGCCCCAGCATTTT; d_call: .; j_call: TRBJ1-5; clone_size: .; v_call: TRBV6-6
cdr3_aa: CASSVQGGGYEQYF; cdr3_nt: TGTGCCAGCAGCGTACAGGGTGGGGGGTACGAGCAGTACTTC; d_call: .; j_call: TRBJ2-7; clone_size: .; v_call: TRBV9
cdr3_aa: CASSRLTVGTDTQYF; cdr3_nt: TGCGCCAGCAGCCGTTTAACGGTAGGCACAGATACGCAGTATTTT; d_call: .; j_call: TRBJ2-3; clone_size: .; v_call: TRBV5-1
cdr3_aa: CSADLAGGADTQYF; cdr3_nt: TGCAGCGCCGATCTAGCGGGAGGGGCAGATACGCAGTATTTT; d_call: TRBD2; j_call: TRBJ2-3; clone_size: .; v_call: TRBV29-1
cdr3_aa: CASSFLHTGELFF; cdr3_nt: TGTGCCAGCAGTTTTCTTCACACCGGGGAGCTGTTTTTT; d_call: .; j_call: TRBJ2-2; clone_size: .; v_call: TRBV27
cdr3_aa: CASSIAAGSFTEAFF; cdr3_nt: TGTGCCAGTAGTATAGCGGCAGGGTCTTTTACTGAAGCTTTCTTT; d_call: .; j_call: TRBJ1-1; clone_size: .; v_call: TRBV19
cdr3_aa: CAWSKRTGENYGYTF; cdr3_nt: TGTGCCTGGAGCAAAAGGACAGGGGAGAACTATGGCTACACCTTC; d_call: TRBD1; j_call: TRBJ1-2; clone_size: .; v_call: TRBV30
cdr3_aa: CASSLQGPQETQYF; cdr3_nt: TGCGCCAGCAGCTTACAGGGCCCCCAAGAGACCCAGTACTTC; d_call: .; j_call: TRBJ2-5; clone_size: .; v_call: TRBV5-1
cdr3_aa: CASSEAGTGNTEAFF; cdr3_nt: TGTGCCAGCAGTGAAGCCGGGACAGGGAACACTGAAGCTTTCTTT; d_call: TRBD1; j_call: TRBJ1-1; clone_size: .; v_call: TRBV6-1
cdr3_aa: CATSRGQGEADNQPQHF; cdr3_nt: TGTGCCACCTCTAGGGGACAGGGAGAGGCCGATAATCAGCCCCAGCATTTT; d_call: TRBD1; j_call: TRBJ1-5; clone_size: .; v_call: TRBV24-1
cdr3_aa: CASSPDSSASYEQYF; cdr3_nt: TGTGCCAGCAGCCCAGACTCTAGCGCGTCCTACGAGCAGTACTTC; d_call: .; j_call: TRBJ2-7; clone_size: .; v_call: TRBV7-3
cdr3_aa: CASSRQGHNSPLHF; cdr3_nt: TGTGCCAGCAGTAGACAGGGGCACAATTCACCCCTCCACTTT; d_call: TRBD1; j_call: TRBJ1-6; clone_size: .; v_call: TRBV7-9
cdr3_aa: CASSPTGDGYTEAFF; cdr3_nt: TGTGCCAGCAGCCCAACAGGGGATGGGTACACTGAAGCTTTCTTT; d_call: TRBD1; j_call: TRBJ1-1; clone_size: .; v_call: TRBV7-2
cdr3_aa: CASSLIGTGGYEQYF; cdr3_nt: TGTGCCAGCAGTTTAATTGGGACAGGGGGTTACGAGCAGTACTTC; d_call: TRBD1; j_call: TRBJ2-7; clone_size: .; v_call: TRBV27
cdr3_aa: CASSLDRSSYEQYF; cdr3_nt: TGTGCCAGCAGCTTAGATCGTAGCTCCTACGAGCAGTACTTC; d_call: .; j_call: TRBJ2-7; clone_size: .; v_call: TRBV11-2
cdr3_aa: CASSQVGGDLYEQYF; cdr3_nt: TGTGCCAGCAGCCAAGTTGGCGGGGACCTCTACGAGCAGTACTTC; d_call: .; j_call: TRBJ2-7; clone_size: once; v_call: TRBV4-2